Below, 28 T cell receptor beta chains from the same sample are listed, as sequenced in a study of T cell clonotyping in hematopoietic cell transplantation. Clones were read by immunoSEQ multiplex PCR, and TCRdb kept only the in-frame ones, dropping some. The sample contains about 41,000 clones, 95% of which appear only once. Input material: peripheral blood mononuclear cells. The receptors shown here come from a man aged 25 to 40 in good health. Some clones in this sample may be carry-over from other donors' samples.

This chain connects TRBV5-1 to TRBJ2-7; D is unresolved. V was trimmed by 0 bases and J by 2 bases, leaving 9 bases between them. CDR3 length: 14 amino acids. Germline CDR1 and CDR2: SGHRS and YFSETQ. CDR3 DNA sequence: TGCGCCAGCAGCTTGGTGGCAGGCCCCTACGAGCAGTACTTC. It translates to CASSLVAGPYEQYF.

The chain links TRBV19 to TRBJ1-6; D unclear. The germline V and J ends were trimmed by 3 bases and 0 bases, with 18 bases remaining between them. CDR3 length: 19 amino acids. Germline loops: CDR1 LNHDA, CDR2 SQIVND (reference sequence). The CDR3 here is CASSIERLRASSYNSPLHF. CDR3 DNA sequence: TGTGCCAGTAGTATTGAACGGTTGAGAGCGAGCTCCTATAATTCACCCCTCCACTTT.

The genes are TRBV7-2 and TRBJ1-2, with D possibly being TRBD1 (5 bases). Germline CDR1 and CDR2: SGHTA and FQGNSA. This CDR3 contains 15 residues. V was shortened by 5 bases and J by 4 bases, with 17 bases between the two germline ends. DNA for the CDR3: TGTGCCAGCAGCGTTAGGGTCCAGGGTAGCTATGGCTACACCTTC. It is translated as CASSVRVQGSYGYTF.

This clone was found once. This rearrangement joins TRBV11-1 to TRBJ2-1; 13 positions match TRBD2. The CDR3 runs to 15 residues. With V trimmed by 5 bases and J by 5 bases, 3 bases remained unmatched. Looked up from germline, CDR1 is SGHAT and CDR2 is FQDESV (reference sequence). The CDR3 reads CASSQLAGGDNEQFF. The CDR3, as DNA: TGTGCCAGCAGCCAACTAGCGGGAGGGGACAATGAGCAGTTCTTC.

This rearrangement joins TRBV18 to TRBJ2-5; TRBD1 agrees at 9 bases. The V and J ends lost 2 bases and 4 bases, in that order; junction bases with no gene match: 5. The CDR3 spans 15 residues. Germline lookup yields CDR1 KGHSH and CDR2 LQKENI. CDR3 nucleotide sequence: TGTGCCAGCTCACCATCCGGGACAGGGACAGAGACCCAGTACTTC. Amino acids: CASSPSGTGTETQYF.

This chain links TRBV7-9 with TRBJ2-7; unclear D gene. The CDR3 loop spans 13 amino acids. Germline loops: CDR1 SEHNR, CDR2 FQNEAQ (reference sequence). V lost 1 base and J lost 3, with 7 bases in between. This chain's CDR3 is CASSLGHSYEQYF. The CDR3 nucleotides are TGTGCCAGCAGCTTAGGGCATAGCTACGAGCAGTACTTC. Full variable domain (rest looked up from reference TRBV7-9 and TRBJ2-7): DTGVSQNPRHKITKRGQNVTFRCDPISEHNRLYWYRQTLGQGPEFLTYFQNEAQLEKSRLLSDRFSAERPKGSFSTLEIQRTEQGDSAMYLCASSLGHSYEQYFGPGTRLTVT.

V is TRBV5-4 and J is TRBJ2-7; 7 nucleotides align to TRBD1. Germline V gives CDR1 SGHNT, CDR2 YYREEE (reference sequence). There are 14 residues in the CDR3. V shed 4 bases and J 2 bases; nucleotides not matched to a gene: 6. CDR3 nucleotide sequence: TGTGCCAGCAGCCCGGGACAGAAGCCCTACGAGCAGTACTTC. It is translated as CASSPGQKPYEQYF. Filled out from reference TRBV5-4 and TRBJ2-7, the complete variable domain reads ETGVTQSPTHLIKTRGQQVTLRCSSQSGHNTVSWYQQALGQGPQFIFQYYREEENGRGNFPPRFSGLQFPNYSSELNVNALELDDSALYLCASSPGQKPYEQYFGPGTRLTVT.

The V gene is TRBV6-1, the J gene TRBJ1-1; D unresolved. The germline V gene encodes CDR1 MNHNS and CDR2 SASEGT. The CDR3 length is 14 residues. V was pared by 11 bases and J by 0 bases, with 16 bases between. This chain's CDR3 is CAGTRNLMNTEAFF. DNA for the CDR3: TGTGCCGGAACCAGGAACCTCATGAACACTGAAGCTTTCTTT.

This chain uses TRBV30 with TRBJ2-1, with D perhaps matching TRBD1 (6 bases). V dropped 1 base and J dropped 10 bases, with 17 bases sitting between them. CDR3 length equals 14 residues. Germline CDR1 is GTSNPN and CDR2 is SVGIG (reference sequence). As DNA, the CDR3 is TGTGCCTGGAGTGGGGGGACACTCCGTGGCGAGCAGTTCTTC. Residues: CAWSGGTLRGEQFF. Drawing the rest from reference TRBV30 and TRBJ2-1, the complete variable domain is SQTIHQWPATLVQPVGSPLSLECTVEGTSNPNLYWYRQAAGRGLQLLFYSVGIGQISSEVPQNLSASRPQDRQFILSSKKLLLSDSGFYLCAWSGGTLRGEQFFGPGTRLTVL.

The chain carries TRBV7-9 and TRBJ2-1; 7 positions agree with TRBD2. CDR1 is SEHNR and CDR2 is FQNEAQ in the germline V gene (reference sequence). The CDR3 runs to 16 residues. V gave up 2 bases and J gave up 2 bases; unmatched junction bases: 6. The DNA of the CDR3 is TGTGCCAGCAGCTTAATCGCGGGAGTTACCTACAATGAGCAGTTCTTC. Its protein is CASSLIAGVTYNEQFF.

This sequence joins TRBV30 and TRBJ1-1; D is uncertain. Trimming took off 0 bases at V and 8 bases at J, with 10 bases between the two ends. Germline assignment: CDR1 GTSNPN and CDR2 SVGIG (reference sequence). The CDR3 covers 12 residues. DNA of the CDR3: TGTGCCTGGAGTGTAGAGTCAAAAGAAGCTTTCTTT. This codes for CAWSVESKEAFF. Supplemented by reference TRBV30 and TRBJ1-1, the full variable domain reads SQTIHQWPATLVQPVGSPLSLECTVEGTSNPNLYWYRQAAGRGLQLLFYSVGIGQISSEVPQNLSASRPQDRQFILSSKKLLLSDSGFYLCAWSVESKEAFFGQGTRLTVV.

V and J are TRBV19 and TRBJ1-1, with D uncertain. V lost 0 bases and J lost 4, with 21 bases in between. This CDR3 region has 18 residues. Germline CDR1 reads LNHDA; CDR2 reads SQIVND (reference sequence). CDR3 residues: CASSIDRQAGAVGTEAFF. As DNA, the CDR3 is TGTGCCAGTAGTATAGATCGGCAGGCGGGCGCAGTGGGCACTGAAGCTTTCTTT.

The CDR3 DNA follows: TGTGCCAGCTCACCACCGGGGTGGACAGGGGGGAGTTACGAGCAGTACTTC. Translation gives CASSPPGWTGGSYEQYF. V and J are TRBV18 and TRBJ2-7; 10 bases are a match to TRBD1. The CDR3 runs 17 residues. V lost 0 bases to trimming and J lost 4 bases; unmatched junction nucleotides: 9. CDR1 KGHSH and CDR2 LQKENI come from the germline V gene.

On this clone: Different DNA sequences within this sample yield the same CDR3. This CDR3 reads CASSTKEGQGAGETQYF. The CDR3 DNA is TGTGCCAGCAGCACCAAAGAGGGACAGGGGGCTGGAGAGACCCAGTACTTC. The genes are TRBV9 and TRBJ2-5; 12 nucleotides agree with TRBD1. The V gene's germline CDR1 is SGDLS and CDR2 YYNGEE. Trimming cost V 4 bases and J 4 bases; bases outside gene matches: 11. The CDR3 is made up of 17 amino acids.

CDR3 region: CASSFIWGDEQYF. The CDR3 DNA is TGTGCCAGCAGCTTTATCTGGGGAGACGAGCAGTACTTC. The chain uses TRBV11-3 and TRBJ2-7, with a possible D match to TRBD2 (5 bases). Germline CDR1 is SGHNT and CDR2 is YENEEA. The germline V and J ends were trimmed by 3 bases and 5 bases, with 11 bases remaining between them. There are 13 residues in the CDR3. The complete variable domain, with remaining parts taken from reference TRBV11-3 and TRBJ2-7, reads EAGVVQSPRYKIIEKKQPVAFWCNPISGHNTLYWYLQNLGQGPELLIRYENEEAVDDSQLPKDRFSAERLKGVDSTLKIQPAELGDSAVYLCASSFIWGDEQYFGPGTRLTVT.

The J gene is TRBJ1-4, the V gene TRBV27; no definite D call. Trimming pared 6 bases from V and 4 bases from J, leaving 12 bases between. The CDR3 has 14 amino acids. In germline, CDR1 is MNHEY, CDR2 SMNVEV (reference sequence). The CDR3 DNA sequence: TGTGCCAGCAGGTCCCTCGGACTTAATGAAAAACTGTTTTTT. Translating gives CASRSLGLNEKLFF. Based on the CDR3 plus reference TRBV27 and TRBJ1-4, the full variable domain is EAQVTQNPRYLITVTGKKLTVTCSQNMNHEYMSWYRQDPGLGLRQIYYSMNVEVTDKGDVPEGYKVSRKEKRNFPLILESPSPNQTSLYFCASRSLGLNEKLFFGSGTQLSVL.

This chain connects TRBV4-3 to TRBJ2-6; 12 bases agree with TRBD2. This CDR3 is 17 amino acids long. Per the germline V gene, CDR1 is LGHNA and CDR2 is YSLEER. With V trimmed by 3 bases and J by 0 bases, 0 bases remained unmatched. The CDR3: CASSQGLAGSGANVLTF. The CDR3, as DNA: TGCGCCAGCAGCCAGGGACTAGCGGGCTCTGGGGCCAACGTCCTGACTTTC.

This clone was seen once. This sequence joins TRBV6-5 and TRBJ2-5; a weak D match, TRBD2 (6 bases). The CDR3 runs to 13 residues. Trimming took 7 bases from V and 7 from J, leaving 16 bases between them. From germline, CDR1 is MNHEY and CDR2 SVGAGI. CDR3 loop: CASTPRGTGTQYF. CDR3 in DNA: TGTGCCAGCACCCCCCGGGGGACGGGGACCCAGTACTTC.

This chain joins TRBV19 and TRBJ2-1; D possibly corresponds to TRBD2 (6 bases). Per germline, CDR1 LNHDA and CDR2 SQIVND (reference sequence). Deletions cut 4 bases from V and 2 bases from J, with 15 bases between. CDR3 size: 16 residues. DNA of the CDR3: TGTGCCAGTAGTACTCCCCGGCGGGGAACCTACAATGAGCAGTTCTTC. This gives the protein CASSTPRRGTYNEQFF.

The J gene is TRBJ2-3, the V gene TRBV5-1; D is unclear. V was pared by 2 bases and J by 5 bases, with 9 bases between. This CDR3 region has 13 residues. CDR1 SGHRS and CDR2 YFSETQ come from the germline V gene. CDR3 sequence reads: CASSFLGEDTQYF. CDR3 DNA: TGCGCCAGCAGCTTCCTAGGAGAAGATACGCAGTATTTT.

The chain employs TRBV10-1 and TRBJ2-2; D remains unclear. Germline CDR1 reads WNHNN; CDR2 reads SYGVQD (reference sequence). Trimming stripped 6 bases from V and 3 bases from J, with 5 bases between. This CDR3 has 12 amino acids. CDR3 bases: TGCGCCAGCAGGGGTGACACCGGGGAGCTGTTTTTT. Translation gives CASRGDTGELFF.

V is TRBV11-2 and J is TRBJ1-1; D is unresolved. The V end was cut by 7 bases, the J end by 2 bases, with 11 bases between. Germline V gene data show CDR1 as SGHAT and CDR2 as FQNNGV. The CDR3 is 13 residues long. The DNA of the CDR3 is TGTGCCAGCACCAGGAACCCAAACACTGAAGCTTTCTTT. It encodes CASTRNPNTEAFF.

This clone was seen only once. V is TRBV5-4 and J is TRBJ1-1, with D possibly being TRBD1 (5 bases). V shed 4 bases and J shed 2 bases, with 12 bases lying between them. CDR1 and CDR2 from the germline V gene are SGHNT and YYREEE (reference sequence). This CDR3 contains 14 residues. In DNA, the CDR3 is TGTGCCAGCAGCCTCGCCGGGACTAACACTGAAGCTTTCTTT. It encodes CASSLAGTNTEAFF.

V usage is TRBV25-1 and J usage is TRBJ1-2; weak D call: TRBD1 (5 bases). The length of the CDR3 is 16 residues. With 5 bases removed from V and 8 bases from J, the gap between germline ends came to 24 bases. Germline CDR1 reads MGHDK; CDR2 reads SYGVNS. CDR3 in amino acids: CASSPDPGRLPGGYTF. CDR3 nucleotide sequence: TGTGCCAGCAGTCCCGATCCGGGACGGCTTCCAGGGGGCTACACCTTC.

V gene TRBV4-1 combines with J gene TRBJ1-4, with TRBD1 matching 7 bases. Looked up from germline, CDR1 is MGHRA and CDR2 is YSYEKL. The CDR3 extends over 14 amino acids. J gave up 8 bases and V 1 base, and 4 bases lay outside the gene matches. The CDR3 nucleotides are TGCGCCAGCAGCCAAGTACAGGGGCGGGAAAAACTGTTTTTT. Protein sequence: CASSQVQGREKLFF.

V usage is TRBV18 and J usage is TRBJ2-1, with 9 bases lining up with TRBD1. V was pared by 5 bases and J by 9 bases, with 2 bases of the junction left unmatched. The CDR3 runs to 12 residues. Germline V CDR1 and CDR2: KGHSH, LQKENI. The CDR3 bases are TGTGCCAGCTCATCGGACAGGGGTGAGCAGTTCTTC. This gives the protein CASSSDRGEQFF. Full variable domain (outside the CDR3, taken from reference TRBV18 and TRBJ2-1): NAGVMQNPRHLVRRRGQEARLRCSPMKGHSHVYWYRQLPEEGLKFMVYLQKENIIDESGMPKERFSAEFPKEGPSILRIQQVVRGDSAAYFCASSSDRGEQFFGPGTRLTVL.

This chain's CDR3 is CASSPPPGTGGRYEQYF. CDR3 DNA: TGTGCCAGCAGCCCACCTCCCGGGACAGGGGGCCGATACGAGCAGTACTTC. The gene calls are TRBV11-3 and TRBJ2-7; 12 nucleotides line up with TRBD1. V lost 5 bases to trimming and J lost 4 bases; unmatched junction nucleotides: 12. Germline CDR1 is SGHNT and CDR2 is YENEEA. CDR3 length: 17 residues.

This rearrangement joins TRBV10-3 to TRBJ1-2; TRBD1 agrees at 10 bases. The CDR3 length is 14 residues. The V gene end was trimmed by 8 bases and the J gene end by 7 bases; junction bases not matched to a gene: 10. The germline V gene has CDR1 ENHRY and CDR2 SYGVKD. Here the CDR3 reads CAISVDRGERGYTF. The CDR3 DNA reads TGTGCCATCTCCGTGGACAGGGGGGAACGTGGCTACACCTTC.